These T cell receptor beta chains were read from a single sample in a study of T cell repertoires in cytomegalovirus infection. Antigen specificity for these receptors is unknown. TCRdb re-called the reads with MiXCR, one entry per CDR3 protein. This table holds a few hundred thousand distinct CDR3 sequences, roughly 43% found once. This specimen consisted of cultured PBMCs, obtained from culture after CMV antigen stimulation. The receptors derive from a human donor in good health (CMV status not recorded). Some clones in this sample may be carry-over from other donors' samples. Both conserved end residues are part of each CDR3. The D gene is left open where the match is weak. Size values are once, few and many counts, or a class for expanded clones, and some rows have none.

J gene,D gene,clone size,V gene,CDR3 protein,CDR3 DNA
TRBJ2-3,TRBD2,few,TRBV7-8,CASSHTTSGTDTQYF,TGTGCCAGCAGCCATACTACTAGCGGGACAGATACGCAGTATTTT
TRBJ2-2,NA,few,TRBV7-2,CASSPVRGGELFF,TGTGCCAGCAGCCCAGTCCGTGGAGGGGAGCTGTTTTTT
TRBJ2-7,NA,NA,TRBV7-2,CASSLVGGGIYEQYF,TGTGCCAGCAGCTTAGTGGGCGGAGGTATTTACGAGCAGTACTTC
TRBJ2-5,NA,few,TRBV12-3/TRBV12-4,CASRTPGETQYF,TGTGCCAGCAGGACCCCAGGAGAGACCCAGTACTTC
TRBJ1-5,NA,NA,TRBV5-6,CASSLISFHSNQPQHF,TGTGCCAGCAGCTTGATCTCGTTTCATAGCAATCAGCCCCAGCATTTT
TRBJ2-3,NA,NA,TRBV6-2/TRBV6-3,CASSTRLVEDTQYF,TGTGCCAGCAGTACTCGACTAGTTGAAGATACGCAGTATTTT
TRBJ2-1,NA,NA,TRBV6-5,CASSVERRGEQFF,TGTGCCAGCAGTGTCGAGCGGAGGGGGGAGCAGTTCTTC
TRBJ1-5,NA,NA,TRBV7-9,CASSLVTVFNQPQHF,TGTGCCAGCAGCTTAGTAACAGTATTTAATCAGCCCCAGCATTTT
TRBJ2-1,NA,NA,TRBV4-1,CASSQDSASNEQFF,TGCGCCAGCAGCCAAGATTCTGCTAGTAATGAGCAGTTCTTC
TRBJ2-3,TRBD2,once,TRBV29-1,CSSGTSVTDTQYF,TGCAGCTCAGGGACTAGCGTCACAGATACGCAGTATTTT
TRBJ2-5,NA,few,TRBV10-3,CAISEAQTETQYF,TGTGCCATCAGTGAAGCCCAGACAGAGACCCAGTACTTC
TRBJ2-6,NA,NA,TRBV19,CASNKYPGLLAGANVLTF,TGTGCCAGTAATAAGTATCCAGGTCTGCTTGCTGGGGCCAACGTCCTGACTTTC
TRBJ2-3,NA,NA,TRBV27,CASSFGSYTDTQYF,TGTGCCAGCAGTTTCGGTTCCTACACAGATACGCAGTATTTT
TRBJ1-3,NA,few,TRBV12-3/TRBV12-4,CASSPGHSGNTIYF,TGTGCCAGCAGTCCCGGTCACTCTGGAAACACCATATATTTT
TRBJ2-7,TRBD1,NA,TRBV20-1,CSARGLGTGVYEQYF,TGCAGTGCTAGAGGACTGGGGACAGGGGTCTACGAGCAGTACTTC
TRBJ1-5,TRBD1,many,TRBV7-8,CASSRTSGGKGDQPQHF,TGTGCCAGCAGCCGAACCTCAGGGGGCAAGGGGGATCAGCCCCAGCATTTT
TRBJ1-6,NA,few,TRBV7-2,CASSPFGGVDSPLHF,TGTGCCAGCAGCCCCTTCGGGGGAGTTGATTCACCCCTCCACTTT
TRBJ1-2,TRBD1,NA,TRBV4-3,CASSQGTANGYTF,TGCGCCAGCAGCCAGGGGACAGCAAACGGCTACACCTTC
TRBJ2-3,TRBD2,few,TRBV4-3,CASSQRAASGSTDTQYF,TGCGCCAGCAGCCAGCGGGCGGCTAGCGGGAGCACAGATACGCAGTATTTT
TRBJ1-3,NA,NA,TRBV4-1,CASSTRWGEDTIYF,TGCGCCAGCAGCACACGGTGGGGGGAAGACACCATATATTTT
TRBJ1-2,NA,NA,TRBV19,CASSISVEAGYTF,TGTGCCAGTAGTATTAGCGTCGAAGCTGGCTACACCTTC
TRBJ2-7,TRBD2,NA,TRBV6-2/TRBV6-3,CASSYQLAGGYEQYF,TGTGCCAGCAGTTACCAACTAGCGGGAGGATACGAGCAGTACTTC
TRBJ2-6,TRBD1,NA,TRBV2,CASSLQGGSTHSLSGANVLTF,TGTGCCAGCAGCCTACAGGGGGGATCTACTCACTCTCTCTCTGGGGCCAACGTCCTGACTTTC
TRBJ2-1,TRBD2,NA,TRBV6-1,CASSENSGRLEQFF,TGTGCCAGCAGTGAAAATAGCGGGAGGCTTGAGCAGTTCTTC
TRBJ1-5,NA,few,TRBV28,CAARGGFQPQHF,TGTGCCGCCCGGGGGGGATTTCAGCCCCAGCATTTT
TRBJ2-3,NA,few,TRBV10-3,CATRRTQELDTQYF,TGTGCCACCCGTCGAACACAGGAGCTGGATACGCAGTATTTT
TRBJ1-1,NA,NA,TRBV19,CASSIVKKGSTEAFF,TGTGCCAGTAGTATAGTTAAGAAGGGGTCGACTGAAGCTTTCTTT
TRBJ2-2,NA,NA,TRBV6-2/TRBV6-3,CASRHGRIGGPGELFF,TGTGCCAGCAGGCACGGACGGATCGGGGGGCCCGGGGAGCTGTTTTTT
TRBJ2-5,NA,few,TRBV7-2,CASSPAQETQYF,TGTGCCAGCAGCCCCGCACAAGAGACCCAGTACTTC
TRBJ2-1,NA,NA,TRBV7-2,CASSPGPGSYNEQFF,TGTGCCAGCAGTCCTGGACCCGGCTCCTACAATGAGCAGTTCTTC
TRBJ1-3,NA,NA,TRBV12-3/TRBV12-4,CASSSAYSGNTIYF,TGTGCCAGCAGTTCGGCTTATTCTGGAAACACCATATATTTT
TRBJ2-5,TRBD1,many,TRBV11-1,CASTFRDSQETQYF,TGTGCCAGCACCTTCCGGGACAGCCAAGAGACCCAGTACTTC
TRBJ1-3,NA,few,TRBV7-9,CASRRDSSSGNTIYF,TGTGCCAGCAGACGAGACTCGAGCTCTGGAAACACCATATATTTT
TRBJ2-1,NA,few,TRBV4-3,CASSQSIDNEQFF,TGCGCCAGCAGCCAAAGTATCGACAATGAGCAGTTCTTC
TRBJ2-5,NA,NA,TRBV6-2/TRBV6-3,CASSYGPGIFQETLYF,TGTGCCAGCAGTTACGGCCCCGGGATTTTTCAAGAGACCCTGTACTTC
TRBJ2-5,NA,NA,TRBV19,CASGSGFSGTQYF,TGTGCCAGCGGTTCAGGATTTTCGGGGACCCAGTACTTC
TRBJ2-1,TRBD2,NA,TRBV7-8,CASSPRRLAADNEQFF,TGTGCCAGCAGCCCCCGTAGGCTAGCGGCCGACAATGAGCAGTTCTTC
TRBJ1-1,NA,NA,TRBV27,CASSRLGTEAFF,TGTGCCAGCAGTCGGTTAGGGACTGAAGCTTTCTTT
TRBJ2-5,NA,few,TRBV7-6,CASSPPHETQYF,TGTGCCAGCAGCCCCCCGCATGAGACCCAGTACTTC
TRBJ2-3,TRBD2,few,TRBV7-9,CASSVPGLAVSDTQYF,TGTGCCAGCAGCGTACCGGGACTAGCGGTCTCAGATACGCAGTATTTT
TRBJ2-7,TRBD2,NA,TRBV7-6,CASSPGLAFGEQYF,TGTGCCAGCAGCCCGGGACTAGCGTTCGGCGAGCAGTACTTC
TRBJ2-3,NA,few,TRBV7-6,CASSGEAGGDTQYF,TGTGCCAGCAGCGGGGAAGCCGGCGGCGATACGCAGTATTTT
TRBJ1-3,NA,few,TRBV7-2,CASSRLGAGNTIYF,TGTGCCAGCAGCCGCCTCGGGGCGGGAAACACCATATATTTT
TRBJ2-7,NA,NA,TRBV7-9,CASWGGRGNEQYF,TGTGCCAGCTGGGGCGGGCGCGGCAACGAGCAGTACTTC
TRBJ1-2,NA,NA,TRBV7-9,CASSPWEPSYTF,TGTGCCAGCAGCCCTTGGGAGCCGAGCTACACCTTC
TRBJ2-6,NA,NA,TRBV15,CATSTGRTGANVLTF,TGTGCCACCAGCACGGGGCGAACTGGGGCCAACGTCCTGACTTTC
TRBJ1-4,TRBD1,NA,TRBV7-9,CASSLFGQGATNEKLFF,TGTGCCAGCAGCCTATTCGGACAGGGCGCAACTAATGAAAAACTGTTTTTT
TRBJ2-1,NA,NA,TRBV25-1,CASSEQAETPYNEQFF,TGTGCCAGCAGTGAACAGGCGGAGACACCGTACAATGAGCAGTTCTTC
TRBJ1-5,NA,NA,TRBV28,CASSRQMVPHQPQHF,TGTGCCAGCAGTCGACAGATGGTTCCCCATCAGCCCCAGCATTTT
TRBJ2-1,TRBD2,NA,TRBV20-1,CSARLLAGVFEQFF,TGCAGTGCTAGGTTGTTAGCGGGGGTATTTGAGCAGTTCTTC
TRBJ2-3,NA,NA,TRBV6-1,CASSEASRSTDTQYF,TGTGCCAGCAGTGAAGCGTCTCGCTCCACAGATACGCAGTATTTT
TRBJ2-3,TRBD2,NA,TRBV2,CASTRGRGGADTQYF,TGTGCCAGCACCCGAGGGCGCGGGGGGGCAGATACGCAGTATTTT
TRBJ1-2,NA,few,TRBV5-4,CASSSSGFNGYTF,TGTGCCAGCAGCTCCTCCGGGTTCAATGGCTACACCTTC
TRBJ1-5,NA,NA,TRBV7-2,CASSLTLTSQIYSNQPQHF,TGTGCCAGCAGCTTAACATTGACCTCCCAAATTTATAGCAATCAGCCCCAGCATTTT
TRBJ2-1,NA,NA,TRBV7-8,CASSQTPGEQFF,TGTGCCAGCAGCCAGACGCCGGGTGAGCAGTTCTTC
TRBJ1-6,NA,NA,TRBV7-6,CARSLSRGRGSPLHF,TGTGCCAGAAGCTTATCCAGGGGAAGGGGCTCACCCCTCCACTTT
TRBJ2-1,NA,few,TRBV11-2,CASSQALGRYYSYNEQFF,TGTGCCAGCAGTCAGGCCCTGGGCAGATACTACTCCTACAATGAGCAGTTCTTC